This T cell receptor beta chain comes out of a study of T cell responses to AZD1222 COVID-19 vaccine. This CDR3 region has 14 residues. V was pared by 1 base and J by 5 bases, with 11 bases between. Germline-derived CDR1 and CDR2 are SGHTA and FQGNSA. Worth noting for this clone: Its antigen remains unknown.

Sequencing was performed with immunoSEQ multiplex PCR; in TCRdb, only in-frame clones are kept and a portion is missing. The sample shows under 30,000 clones, around 86% of them seen only once. Study-wide results and caveats: Samples come after the peak T cell response, not at day 14. Compared with day 0, the breadth and depth of the Spike-specific TCR repertoire rose significantly after two doses of AZD1222. Unmutated variant regions reportedly attract nearly half of all spike-specific TCRs.

Pooling of second doses given at about 4 or about 12 weeks was done. This clonotype originated in an adult who received the AZD1222 COVID-19 vaccine. This rearrangement joins TRBV7-2 to TRBJ1-2, with D uncertain. This specimen was peripheral blood, taken 28 days after the second AZD1222 dose. The chain's CDR3 is CASSLDGGSYGYTF. In DNA, the CDR3 is TGTGCCAGCAGCTTAGATGGAGGGTCTTATGGCTACACCTTC.